This T cell receptor (beta chain) was identified in a study of T-cell reconstitution after alpha-beta-depleted transplantation in children. This clonotype showed up just a few times. Its target is not known. Preparation of the TCRbeta library involved a method that used unique molecular identifiers. Using its own MiXCR run on the PCR reads, TCRdb lists one record per CDR3 protein. The sample has about 27,000 distinct CDR3 sequences; 15% to 20% are singletons. V dropped 4 bases and J dropped 5 bases, with 13 bases sitting between them. The CDR3 covers 14 residues. Germline V lookup: CDR1 PRHDT, CDR2 FYEKMQ (reference sequence). Study-level results: The study traced high day-60 TCRbeta diversity in some patients to surviving recipient T cells and thymic progenitors. Counts and diversity of T cells one year after transplant came mostly from newly produced T cells.

The chain couples TRBV13 to TRBJ2-3; D possibly corresponds to TRBD1 (6 bases). The sample consisted of PBMCs, mostly from graft donor cells, taken 60 days after TCRalphabeta/CD19-depleted stem cell transplant. The sequence was collected from a male patient aged 2-15 years who had a stem cell transplant for acute lymphoblastic leukemia, so the T cells may come from the graft donor. The CDR3 coding sequence is TGTGCCAGCAGCTCAGACAGGCATGGAGATACGCAGTATTTT. Its protein product is CASSSDRHGDTQYF.